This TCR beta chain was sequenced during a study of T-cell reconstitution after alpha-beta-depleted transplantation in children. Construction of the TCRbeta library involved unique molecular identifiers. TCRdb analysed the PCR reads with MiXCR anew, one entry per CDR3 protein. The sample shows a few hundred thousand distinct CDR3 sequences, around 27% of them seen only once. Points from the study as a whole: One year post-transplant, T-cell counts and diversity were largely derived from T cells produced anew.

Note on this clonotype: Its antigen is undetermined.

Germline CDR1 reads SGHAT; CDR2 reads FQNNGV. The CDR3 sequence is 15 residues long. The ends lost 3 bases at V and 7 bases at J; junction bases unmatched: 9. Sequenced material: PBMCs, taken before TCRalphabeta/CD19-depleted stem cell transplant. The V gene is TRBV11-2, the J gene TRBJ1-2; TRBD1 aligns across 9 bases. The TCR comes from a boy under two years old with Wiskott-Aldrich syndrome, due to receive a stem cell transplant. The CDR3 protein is CASSFHTRDRVGYTF. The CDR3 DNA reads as TGTGCCAGCAGCTTTCACACCCGGGACAGGGTTGGCTACACCTTC.